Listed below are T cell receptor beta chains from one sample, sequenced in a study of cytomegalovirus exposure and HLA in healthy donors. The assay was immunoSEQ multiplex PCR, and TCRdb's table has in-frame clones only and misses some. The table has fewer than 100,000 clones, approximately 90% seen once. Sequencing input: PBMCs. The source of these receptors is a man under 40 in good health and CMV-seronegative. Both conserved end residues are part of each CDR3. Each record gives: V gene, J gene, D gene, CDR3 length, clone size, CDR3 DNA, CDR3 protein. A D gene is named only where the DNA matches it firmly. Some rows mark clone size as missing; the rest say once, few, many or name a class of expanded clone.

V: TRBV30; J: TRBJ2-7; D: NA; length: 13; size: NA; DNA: TGTGCCTGGAGACAGGGTAGCTCCTACGAGCAGTACTTC; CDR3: CAWRQGSSYEQYF
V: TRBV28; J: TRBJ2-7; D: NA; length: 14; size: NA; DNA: TGTGCCAGCGCCTCGACAAATATCTTATACGAGCAGTACTTC; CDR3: CASASTNILYEQYF
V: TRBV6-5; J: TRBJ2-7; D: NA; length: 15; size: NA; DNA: TGTGCCAGCAGTTCGAAGCGGGCGGCCTCCTACGAGCAGTACTTC; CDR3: CASSSKRAASYEQYF
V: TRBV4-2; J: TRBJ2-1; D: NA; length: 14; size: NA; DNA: TGTGCCAGCAGCCAAGATTCAGGGCTCAATGAGCAGTTCTTC; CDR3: CASSQDSGLNEQFF
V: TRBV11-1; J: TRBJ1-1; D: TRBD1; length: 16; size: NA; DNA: TGTGCCAGCAGGGAGGGACAGAAATTCATGAACACTGAAGCTTTCTTT; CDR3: CASREGQKFMNTEAFF
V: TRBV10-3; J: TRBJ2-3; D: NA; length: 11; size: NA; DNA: TGTGCCATCACAGACACAGATACGCAGTATTTT; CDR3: CAITDTDTQYF
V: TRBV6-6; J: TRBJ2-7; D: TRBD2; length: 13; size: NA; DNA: TGTGCCAGCAGCCAGGGACTAGGCTACGAGCAGTACTTC; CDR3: CASSQGLGYEQYF
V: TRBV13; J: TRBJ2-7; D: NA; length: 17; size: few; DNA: TGTGCCAGCCAGGGTTATAAGTCCCTAACGGGCTCCTACGAGCAGTACTTC; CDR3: CASQGYKSLTGSYEQYF
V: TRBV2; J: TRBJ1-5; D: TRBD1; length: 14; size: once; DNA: TGTGCCAGCAGACCCGACAGGGGCGATCAGCCCCAGCATTTT; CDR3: CASRPDRGDQPQHF
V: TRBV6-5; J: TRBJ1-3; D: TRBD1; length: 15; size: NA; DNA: TGTGCCAGCAGGGACAGGGGGACGGCTGGAAACACCATATATTTT; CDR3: CASRDRGTAGNTIYF
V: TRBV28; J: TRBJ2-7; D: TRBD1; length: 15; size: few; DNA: TGTGCCAGCAGTAGAAGGGGGACAGGGGGCCTCGAGCAGTACTTC; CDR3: CASSRRGTGGLEQYF
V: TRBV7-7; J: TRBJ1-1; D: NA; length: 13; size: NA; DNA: TGTGCTAGCAGCCTGAAAGAGGGTACTGAAGCTTTCTTT; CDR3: CASSLKEGTEAFF
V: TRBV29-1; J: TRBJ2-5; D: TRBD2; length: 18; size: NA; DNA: TGCAGCGTTGAAGATCCAGCGGGACCCCAAGGCCTCCAAGAGACCCAGTACTTC; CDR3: CSVEDPAGPQGLQETQYF
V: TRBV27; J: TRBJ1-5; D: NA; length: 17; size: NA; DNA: TGTGCCAGCAGTTTACCGTTCAGAAGACATAGCAATCAGCCCCAGCATTTT; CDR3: CASSLPFRRHSNQPQHF